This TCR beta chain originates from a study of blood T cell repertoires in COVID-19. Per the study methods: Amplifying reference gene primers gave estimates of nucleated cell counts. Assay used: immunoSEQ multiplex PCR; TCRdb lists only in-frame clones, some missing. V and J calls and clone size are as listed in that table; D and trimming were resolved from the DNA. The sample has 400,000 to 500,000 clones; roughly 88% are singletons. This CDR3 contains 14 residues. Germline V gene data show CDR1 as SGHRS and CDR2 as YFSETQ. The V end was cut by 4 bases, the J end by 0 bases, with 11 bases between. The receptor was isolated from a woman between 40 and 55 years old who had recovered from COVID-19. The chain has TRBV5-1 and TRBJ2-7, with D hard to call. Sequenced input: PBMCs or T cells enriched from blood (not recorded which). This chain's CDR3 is CASSVPTSSYEQYF. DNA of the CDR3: TGCGCCAGCAGCGTACCGACAAGCTCCTACGAGCAGTACTTC. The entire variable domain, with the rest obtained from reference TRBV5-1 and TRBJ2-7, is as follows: KAGVTQTPRYLIKTRGQQVTLSCSPISGHRSVSWYQQTPGQGLQFLFEYFSETQRNKGNFPGRFSGRQFSNSRSEMNVSTLELGDSALYLCASSVPTSSYEQYFGPGTRLTVT.